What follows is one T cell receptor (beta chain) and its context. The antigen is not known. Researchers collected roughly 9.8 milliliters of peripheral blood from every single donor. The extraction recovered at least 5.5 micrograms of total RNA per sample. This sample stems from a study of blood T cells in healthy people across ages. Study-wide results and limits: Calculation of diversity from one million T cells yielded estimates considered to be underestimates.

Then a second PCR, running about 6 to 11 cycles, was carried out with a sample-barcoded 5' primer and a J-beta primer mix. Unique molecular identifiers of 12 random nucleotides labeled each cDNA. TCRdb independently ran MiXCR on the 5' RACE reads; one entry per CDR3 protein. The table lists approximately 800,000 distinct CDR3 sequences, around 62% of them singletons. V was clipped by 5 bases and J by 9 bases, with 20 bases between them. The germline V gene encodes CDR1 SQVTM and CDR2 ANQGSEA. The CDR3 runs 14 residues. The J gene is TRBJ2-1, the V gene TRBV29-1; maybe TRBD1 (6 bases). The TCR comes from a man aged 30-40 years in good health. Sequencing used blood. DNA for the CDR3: TGCAGCGTTATCGCTACAGGGAATTGGGGTGAGCAGTTCTTC. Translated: CSVIATGNWGEQFF.